These 12 T cell receptor beta chains came from one sample sequenced in a study of blood T cell repertoires in COVID-19. The assay was immunoSEQ multiplex PCR, and TCRdb's table has in-frame clones only and misses some. The table shows about 110,000 clones, with around 80% occurring only once. The sample comprised peripheral blood. The receptors derive from a woman older than 75 with acute or convalescent COVID-19.

The V gene is TRBV10-1, the J gene TRBJ2-2; 7 bases are a match to TRBD2. The germline CDR1 and CDR2 sequences are WNHNN and SYGVQD (reference sequence). The CDR3 sequence is 14 residues long. V lost 10 bases and J lost 1; bases outside the gene matches: 6. CDR3 in amino acids: CATSSGGNTGELFF. The CDR3, as DNA: TGCGCCACTTCCTCGGGGGGGAACACCGGGGAGCTGTTTTTT.

The chain recombines TRBV27 with TRBJ2-1; weak D call: TRBD1 (7 bases). Trimming left V 3 bases short and J 4 bases short, with 13 bases between. Germline V CDR1 and CDR2: MNHEY, SMNVEV (reference sequence). CDR3 length: 15 amino acids. In nucleotides, the CDR3 is TGTGCCAGCAGTTTTGGAGGGGGCGCTTACAATGAGCAGTTCTTC. This translates into CASSFGGGAYNEQFF.

The chain employs TRBV18 and TRBJ2-2; 15 bases align to TRBD2. V was clipped by 3 bases and J by 3 bases; unmatched bases: 5. The CDR3 totals 18 residues. Germline V gives CDR1 KGHSH, CDR2 LQKENI. CDR3 in DNA: TGTGCCAGCTCACCGCGGACTAGCGGGAGGGCGGACACCGGGGAGCTGTTTTTT. It translates to CASSPRTSGRADTGELFF. Full variable domain (remainder filled in from reference TRBV18 and TRBJ2-2): NAGVMQNPRHLVRRRGQEARLRCSPMKGHSHVYWYRQLPEEGLKFMVYLQKENIIDESGMPKERFSAEFPKEGPSILRIQQVVRGDSAAYFCASSPRTSGRADTGELFFGEGSRLTVL.

This sequence joins TRBV3-1 (or the pseudogene TRBV3-2) and TRBJ1-2; weak D call: TRBD1 (5 bases). The CDR3 runs to 17 residues. Germline CDR1 LGHDT, CDR2 YNNKEL (reference sequence). Trimming shortened V by 4 bases and J by 6 bases, and 24 bases separated the two germline ends. The CDR3 sequence: CASSPPDSQGWANGYTF. The CDR3 nucleotides read TGTGCCAGCAGCCCGCCCGACAGCCAAGGGTGGGCAAATGGCTACACCTTC.

This chain's CDR3 is CASRDPGGEAFF. The CDR3 DNA sequence: TGTGCCAGCAGGGATCCGGGTGGTGAAGCTTTCTTT. The rearrangement uses TRBV3-1 (or the pseudogene TRBV3-2) and TRBJ1-1; D gene uncertain. Trimming took off 6 bases at V and 7 bases at J, with 12 bases between the two ends. Germline V gives CDR1 LGHDT, CDR2 YNNKEL (reference sequence). CDR3 length equals 12 residues.

In nucleotides, the CDR3 is TGTGCCAGCAGCTTAATGGGGCGGGAGGGCGGCTACACCTTC. Amino acids: CASSLMGREGGYTF. The gene calls are TRBV7-3 and TRBJ1-2; perhaps TRBD1 as D (5 bases). The CDR3 is 14 amino acids. Per the germline V gene, CDR1 is SGHTA and CDR2 is FQGTGA. Trimming pared 1 base from V and 8 bases from J, leaving 14 bases between. The entire variable domain, with the rest obtained from reference TRBV7-3 and TRBJ1-2, is as follows: GAGVSQTPSNKVTEKGKYVELRCDPISGHTALYWYRQSLGQGPEFLIYFQGTGAADDSGLPNDRFFAVRPEGSVSTLKIQRTERGDSAVYLCASSLMGREGGYTFGSGTRLTVV.

The gene calls are TRBV18 and TRBJ1-2; no clear D gene. V gave up 2 bases and J gave up 0 bases, with 7 bases separating them. This CDR3 is 14 amino acids long. In germline, CDR1 is KGHSH, CDR2 LQKENI. DNA for the CDR3: TGTGCCAGCTCACCAGAGTCCTCTAACTATGGCTACACCTTC. Translation gives CASSPESSNYGYTF.

V is TRBV27 and J is TRBJ1-2; 11 bases map to TRBD1. CDR3 length: 15 amino acids. J gave up 4 bases and V 6 bases, and 7 bases lay outside the gene matches. Germline CDR1 MNHEY, CDR2 SMNVEV (reference sequence). The CDR3 sequence: CASSRTGGAFYGYTF. CDR3 coding DNA: TGTGCCAGCAGCCGGACAGGGGGCGCTTTCTATGGCTACACCTTC.

The V gene is TRBV5-6, the J gene TRBJ1-5, with TRBD1 matching 9 bases. The CDR3 covers 14 residues. Trimming removed 4 bases from V and 7 bases from J; junction bases left unmatched: 6. The V gene's germline CDR1 is SGHDT and CDR2 YYEEEE. CDR3 DNA: TGTGCCAGCAGCGTGGGACAGGGAGGACAGCCCCAGCATTTT. It is translated as CASSVGQGGQPQHF.

The chain employs TRBV7-9 and TRBJ2-3; D is unclear. There are 14 residues in the CDR3. Trimming took 1 base from V and 2 from J, leaving 7 bases between them. Germline V gives CDR1 SEHNR, CDR2 FQNEAQ (reference sequence). This CDR3 is CASSLVSHTDTQYF. Written as DNA, the CDR3 is TGTGCCAGCAGCTTAGTTTCACACACAGATACGCAGTATTTT.

The chain uses TRBV19 and TRBJ1-1, with D maybe TRBD1 (5 bases). Trimming left V 10 bases short and J 1 base short, with 13 bases between. The CDR3 runs to 13 residues. Germline V gene sequence: CDR1 LNHDA, CDR2 SQIVND (reference sequence). CDR3 in DNA: TGTGCCACCCCGGGGCGGGGGAACACTGAAGCTTTCTTT. It specifies CATPGRGNTEAFF. Supplemented by reference TRBV19 and TRBJ1-1, the full variable domain reads DGGITQSPKYLFRKEGQNVTLSCEQNLNHDAMYWYRQDPGQGLRLIYYSQIVNDFQKGDIAEGYSVSREKKESFPLTVTSAQKNPTAFYLCATPGRGNTEAFFGQGTRLTVV.

The chain carries TRBV7-9 and TRBJ2-1; 13 bases agree with TRBD2. The junction had 4 bases not matched to a gene; V was cut back by 1 base and J by 10 bases. The CDR3 covers 15 residues. Germline CDR1 reads SEHNR; CDR2 reads FQNEAQ (reference sequence). As DNA, the CDR3 is TGTGCCAGCAGCTTAGGACTAGCGGGGGGCAGGGAGCAGTTCTTC. Amino acids: CASSLGLAGGREQFF. Together with reference TRBV7-9 and TRBJ2-1, the CDR3 gives the full variable domain: DTGVSQNPRHKITKRGQNVTFRCDPISEHNRLYWYRQTLGQGPEFLTYFQNEAQLEKSRLLSDRFSAERPKGSFSTLEIQRTEQGDSAMYLCASSLGLAGGREQFFGPGTRLTVL.